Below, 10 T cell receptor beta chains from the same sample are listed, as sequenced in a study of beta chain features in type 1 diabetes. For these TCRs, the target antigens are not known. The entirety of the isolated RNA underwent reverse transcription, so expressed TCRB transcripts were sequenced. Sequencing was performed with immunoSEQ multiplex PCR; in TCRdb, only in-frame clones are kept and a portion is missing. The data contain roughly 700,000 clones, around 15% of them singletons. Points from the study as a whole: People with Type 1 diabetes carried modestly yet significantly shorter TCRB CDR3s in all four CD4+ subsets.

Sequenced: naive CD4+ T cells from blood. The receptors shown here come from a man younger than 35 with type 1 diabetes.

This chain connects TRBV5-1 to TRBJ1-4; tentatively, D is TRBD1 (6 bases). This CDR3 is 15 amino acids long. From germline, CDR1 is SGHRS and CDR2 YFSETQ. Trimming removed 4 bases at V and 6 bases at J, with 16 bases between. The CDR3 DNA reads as TGCGCCAGCAGCGATGGGACACACGCTGATGAAAAACTGTTTTTT. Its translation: CASSDGTHADEKLFF.

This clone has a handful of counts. Written as DNA, the CDR3 is TGCAGCGTTGGATTAGGAATCCCCACCTACGAGCAGTACTTC. It encodes CSVGLGIPTYEQYF. The chain links TRBV29-1 to TRBJ2-7; no definite D call. Germline-derived CDR1 and CDR2 are SQVTM and ANQGSEA. The CDR3 extends over 14 amino acids. V gave up 4 bases and J gave up 2 bases, with 15 bases separating them.

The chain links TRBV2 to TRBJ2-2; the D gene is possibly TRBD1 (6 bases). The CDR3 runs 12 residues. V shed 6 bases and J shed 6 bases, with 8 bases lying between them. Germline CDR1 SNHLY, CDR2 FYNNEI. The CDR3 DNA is TGTGCCAGCAGGAACAGGGCCGGGGAGCTGTTTTTT. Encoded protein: CASRNRAGELFF.

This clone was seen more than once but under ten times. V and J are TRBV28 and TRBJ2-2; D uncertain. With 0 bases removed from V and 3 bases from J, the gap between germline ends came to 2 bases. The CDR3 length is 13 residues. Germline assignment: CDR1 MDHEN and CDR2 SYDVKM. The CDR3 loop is CASSLWDTGELFF. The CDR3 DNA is TGTGCCAGCAGTTTATGGGACACCGGGGAGCTGTTTTTT.

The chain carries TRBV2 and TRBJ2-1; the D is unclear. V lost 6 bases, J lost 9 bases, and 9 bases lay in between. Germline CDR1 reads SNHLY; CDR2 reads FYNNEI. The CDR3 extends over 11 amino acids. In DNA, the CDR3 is TGTGCCAGCAGGGTCAGGATTGAGCAGTTCTTC. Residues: CASRVRIEQFF. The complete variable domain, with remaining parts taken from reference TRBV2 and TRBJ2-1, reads EPEVTQTPSHQVTQMGQEVILRCVPISNHLYFYWYRQILGQKVEFLVSFYNNEISEKSEIFDDQFSVERPDGSNFTLKIRSTKLEDSAMYFCASRVRIEQFFGPGTRLTVL.

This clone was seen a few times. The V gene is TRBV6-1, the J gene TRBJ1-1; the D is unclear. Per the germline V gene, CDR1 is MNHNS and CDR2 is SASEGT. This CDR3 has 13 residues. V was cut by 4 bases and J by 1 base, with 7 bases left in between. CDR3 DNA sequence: TGTGCCAGCAGTGTGCGGGAGAACACTGAAGCTTTCTTT. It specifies CASSVRENTEAFF.

Here the CDR3 DNA reads TGTGCCATCAGTGAGTTGAGGAACACTGAAGCTTTCTTT. Its translation is CAISELRNTEAFF. The V call is TRBV10-3, the J call TRBJ1-1; D call uncertain. The CDR3 is 13 residues long. The germline V and J ends were trimmed by 1 base and 1 base, with 4 bases remaining between them. Per germline, CDR1 ENHRY and CDR2 SYGVKD.

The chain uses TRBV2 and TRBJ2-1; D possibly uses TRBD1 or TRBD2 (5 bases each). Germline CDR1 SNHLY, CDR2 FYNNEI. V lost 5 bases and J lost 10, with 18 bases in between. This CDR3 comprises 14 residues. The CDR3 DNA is TGTGCCAGCAGTCAGGGCCTAATTGGAGGCGAGCAGTTCTTC. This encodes CASSQGLIGGEQFF.

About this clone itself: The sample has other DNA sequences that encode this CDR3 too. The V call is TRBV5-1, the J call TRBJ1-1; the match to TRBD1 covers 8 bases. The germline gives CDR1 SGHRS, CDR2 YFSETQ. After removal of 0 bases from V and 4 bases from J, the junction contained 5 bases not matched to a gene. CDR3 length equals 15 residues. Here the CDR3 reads CASSLGLDRGTEAFF. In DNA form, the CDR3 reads TGCGCCAGCAGCTTGGGTCTAGACAGGGGCACTGAAGCTTTCTTT.

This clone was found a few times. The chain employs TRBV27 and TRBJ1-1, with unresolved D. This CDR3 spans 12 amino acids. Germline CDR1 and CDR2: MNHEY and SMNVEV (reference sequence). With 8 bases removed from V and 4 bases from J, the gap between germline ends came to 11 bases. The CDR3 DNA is TGTGCCAGCTGTAGGGAAGGCACTGAAGCTTTCTTT. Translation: CASCREGTEAFF.